This T cell receptor (beta chain) stems from a study of blood T cells in healthy people across ages. With a J-beta primer mix and a sample-barcoded 5' primer, a second PCR ran about 7 to 12 cycles. TCRdb passed the 5' RACE reads through MiXCR, listing each CDR3 protein once. Altogether roughly 1,500,000 distinct CDR3 sequences are present, about 31% being singletons, with the ten largest covering 10% to 12%. The CDR3 length is 14 residues. Germline trimming cut 4 bases from V and 3 bases from J; bases unmatched to any gene: 5. Germline lookup yields CDR1 SGHRS and CDR2 YFSETQ. V is TRBV5-1 and J is TRBJ2-7, with TRBD1 matching over 9 bases. The sample was blood. The clonotype comes from a woman aged 25 to 39 in good health. The CDR3 bases are TGCGCCAGCAGCATAGGACAGGGGCACTACGAGCAGTACTTC. This codes for CASSIGQGHYEQYF.